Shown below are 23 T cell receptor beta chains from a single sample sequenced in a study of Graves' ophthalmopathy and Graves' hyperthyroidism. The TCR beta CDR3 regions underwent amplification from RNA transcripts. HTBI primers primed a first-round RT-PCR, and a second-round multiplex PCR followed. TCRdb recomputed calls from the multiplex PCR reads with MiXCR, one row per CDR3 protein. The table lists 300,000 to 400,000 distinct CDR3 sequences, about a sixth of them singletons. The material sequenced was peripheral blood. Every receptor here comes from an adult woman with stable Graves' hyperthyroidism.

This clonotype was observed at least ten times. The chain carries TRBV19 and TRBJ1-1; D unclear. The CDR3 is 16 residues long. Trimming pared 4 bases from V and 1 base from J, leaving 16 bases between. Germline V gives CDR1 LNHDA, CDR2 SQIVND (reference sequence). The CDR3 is CASSTNLWKKNTEAFF. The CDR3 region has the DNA TGTGCCAGTAGTACCAACTTGTGGAAAAAGAACACTGAAGCTTTCTTT.

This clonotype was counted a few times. CDR3: CASSVSQGPRAGELFF. The CDR3 DNA reads as TGTGCCAGCAGCGTAAGTCAGGGGCCAAGGGCCGGGGAGCTGTTTTTT. The chain links TRBV9 to TRBJ2-2, with D tentatively TRBD1 (6 bases). Germline values: CDR1 SGDLS, CDR2 YYNGEE. The CDR3 extends over 16 amino acids. Between the trimmed V and J ends, which lost 1 base and 6 bases, there was a span of 16 bases.

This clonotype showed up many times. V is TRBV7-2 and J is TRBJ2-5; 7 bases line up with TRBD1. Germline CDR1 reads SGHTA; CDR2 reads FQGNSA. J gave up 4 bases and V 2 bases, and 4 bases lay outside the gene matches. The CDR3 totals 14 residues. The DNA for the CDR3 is TGTGCCAGCAGCTTAAGCAGGGGGAGAGAGACCCAGTACTTC. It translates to CASSLSRGRETQYF.

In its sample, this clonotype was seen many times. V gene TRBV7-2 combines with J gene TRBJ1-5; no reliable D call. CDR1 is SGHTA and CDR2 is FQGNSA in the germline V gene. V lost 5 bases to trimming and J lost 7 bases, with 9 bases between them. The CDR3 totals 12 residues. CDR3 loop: CASSPGEQPQHF. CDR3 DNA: TGTGCCAGCAGCCCGGGTGAGCAGCCCCAGCATTTT.

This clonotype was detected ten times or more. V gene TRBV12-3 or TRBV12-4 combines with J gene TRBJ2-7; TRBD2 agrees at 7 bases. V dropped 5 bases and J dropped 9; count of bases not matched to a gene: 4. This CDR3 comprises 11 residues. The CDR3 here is CASSNGGWQYF. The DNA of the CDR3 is TGTGCCAGCAGTAACGGGGGGTGGCAGTACTTC.

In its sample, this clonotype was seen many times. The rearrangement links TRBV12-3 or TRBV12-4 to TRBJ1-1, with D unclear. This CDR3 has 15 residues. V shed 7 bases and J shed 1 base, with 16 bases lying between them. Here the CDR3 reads CASTLGRSTNTEAFF. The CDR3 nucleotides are TGTGCCAGCACCCTCGGAAGGTCCACGAACACTGAAGCTTTCTTT.

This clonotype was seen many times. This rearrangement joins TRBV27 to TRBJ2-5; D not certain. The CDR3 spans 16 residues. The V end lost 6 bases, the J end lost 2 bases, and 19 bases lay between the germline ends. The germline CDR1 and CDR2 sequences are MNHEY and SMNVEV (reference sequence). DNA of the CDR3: TGTGCCAGCAGCCTGGGGTCAGGTATATTACAAGAGACCCAGTACTTC. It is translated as CASSLGSGILQETQYF.

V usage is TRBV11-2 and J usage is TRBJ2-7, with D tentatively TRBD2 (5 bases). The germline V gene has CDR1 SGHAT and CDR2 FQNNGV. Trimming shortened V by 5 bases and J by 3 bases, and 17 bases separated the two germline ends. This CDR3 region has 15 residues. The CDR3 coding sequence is TGTGCCAGCAGCCCCTCACGACTATTCAACTACGAGCAGTACGTC. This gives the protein CASSPSRLFNYEQYV.

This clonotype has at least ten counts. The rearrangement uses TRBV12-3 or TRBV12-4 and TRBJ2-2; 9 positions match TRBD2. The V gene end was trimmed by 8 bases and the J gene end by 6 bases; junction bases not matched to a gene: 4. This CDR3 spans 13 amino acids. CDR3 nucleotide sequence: TGTGCCAGCCGGACTAGCGCCCCCGGGGAGCTGTTTTTT. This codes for CASRTSAPGELFF.

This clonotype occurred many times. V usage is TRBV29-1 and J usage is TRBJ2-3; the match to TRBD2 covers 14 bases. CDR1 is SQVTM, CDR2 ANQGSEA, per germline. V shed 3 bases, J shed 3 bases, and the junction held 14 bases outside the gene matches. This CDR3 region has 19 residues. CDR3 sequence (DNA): TGCAGCGTTGATGGAGTCCCGGGACTAGCGGGAGAGGTGACAGATACGCAGTATTTT. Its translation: CSVDGVPGLAGEVTDTQYF.

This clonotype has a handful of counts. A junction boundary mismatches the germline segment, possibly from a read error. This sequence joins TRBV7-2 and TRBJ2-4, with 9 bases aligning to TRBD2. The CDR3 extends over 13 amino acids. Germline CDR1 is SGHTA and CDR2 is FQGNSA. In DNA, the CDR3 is TGCGCCAGCAGCCTATGGAGGACTAGCGAACAGTACTTC. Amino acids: CASSLWRTSEQYF.

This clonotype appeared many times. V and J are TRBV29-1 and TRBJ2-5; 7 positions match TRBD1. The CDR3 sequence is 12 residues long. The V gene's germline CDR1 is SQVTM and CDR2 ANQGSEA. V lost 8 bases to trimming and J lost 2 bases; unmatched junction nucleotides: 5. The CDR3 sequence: CSLGTAQETQYF. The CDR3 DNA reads TGCAGCTTAGGGACAGCTCAAGAGACCCAGTACTTC.

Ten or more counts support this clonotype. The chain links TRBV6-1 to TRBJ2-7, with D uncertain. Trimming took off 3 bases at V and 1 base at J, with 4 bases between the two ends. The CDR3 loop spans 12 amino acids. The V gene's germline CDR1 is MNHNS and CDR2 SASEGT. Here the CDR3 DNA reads TGTGCCAGCAGTGATTGGTCCTACGAGCAGTACTTC. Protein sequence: CASSDWSYEQYF.

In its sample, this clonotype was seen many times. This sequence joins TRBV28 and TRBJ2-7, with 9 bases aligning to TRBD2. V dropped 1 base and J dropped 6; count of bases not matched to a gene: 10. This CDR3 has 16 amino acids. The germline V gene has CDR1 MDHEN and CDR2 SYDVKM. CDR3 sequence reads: CASSLSTAGGSLEQYF. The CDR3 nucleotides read TGTGCCAGCAGTTTATCCACAGCGGGGGGATCCCTCGAGCAGTACTTC.

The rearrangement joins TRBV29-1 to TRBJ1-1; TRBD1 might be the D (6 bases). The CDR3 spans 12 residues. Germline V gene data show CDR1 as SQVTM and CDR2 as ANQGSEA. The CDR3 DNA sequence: TGCAGTGCAAACAGGGAGGGCACTGAAGCTTTCTTT. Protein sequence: CSANREGTEAFF. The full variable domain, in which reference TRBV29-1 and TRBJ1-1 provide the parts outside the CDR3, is SAVISQKPSRDICQRGTSLTIQCQVDSQVTMMFWYRQQPGQSLTLIATANQGSEATYESGFVIDKFPISRPNLTFSTLTVSNMSPEDSSIYLCSANREGTEAFFGQGTRLTVV.

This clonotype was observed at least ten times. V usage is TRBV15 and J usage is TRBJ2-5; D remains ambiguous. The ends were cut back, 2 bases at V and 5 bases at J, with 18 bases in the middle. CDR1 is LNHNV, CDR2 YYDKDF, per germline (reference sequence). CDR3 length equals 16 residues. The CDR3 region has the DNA TGTGCCACCAGCAGAACGCAGGTCGTCGGGCGGGAGACCCAGTACTTC. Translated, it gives CATSRTQVVGRETQYF.

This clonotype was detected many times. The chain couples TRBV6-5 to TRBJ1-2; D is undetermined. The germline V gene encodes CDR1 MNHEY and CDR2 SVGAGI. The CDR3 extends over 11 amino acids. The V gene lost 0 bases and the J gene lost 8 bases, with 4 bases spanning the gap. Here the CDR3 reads CASSYSSGYTF. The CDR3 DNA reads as TGTGCCAGCAGTTACTCGAGCGGCTACACCTTC.

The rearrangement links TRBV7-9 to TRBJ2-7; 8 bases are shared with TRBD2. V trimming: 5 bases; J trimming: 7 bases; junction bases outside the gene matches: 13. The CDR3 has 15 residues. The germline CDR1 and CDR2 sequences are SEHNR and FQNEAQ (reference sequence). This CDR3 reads CASSVLAGGPGEQYF. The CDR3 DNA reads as TGTGCCAGCAGCGTGCTAGCGGGCGGTCCAGGTGAGCAGTACTTC.

In DNA, the CDR3 is TGTGCCAGCGGAATAGGACAGGGGGAAGAGACCCAGTACTTC. This encodes CASGIGQGEETQYF. The V gene is TRBV6-1, the J gene TRBJ2-5, with 10 bases fitting TRBD1. The trim removed 8 bases at V and 3 bases at J, leaving 6 bases unmatched. Germline loops: CDR1 MNHNS, CDR2 SASEGT. CDR3 length: 14 amino acids.

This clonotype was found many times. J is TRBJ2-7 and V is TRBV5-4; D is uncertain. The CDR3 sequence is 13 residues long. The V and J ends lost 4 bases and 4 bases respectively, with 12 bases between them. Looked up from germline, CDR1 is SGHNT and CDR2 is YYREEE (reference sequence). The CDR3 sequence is CASSERASYEQYF. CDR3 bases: TGTGCCAGCAGCGAACGGGCGTCTTACGAGCAGTACTTC.

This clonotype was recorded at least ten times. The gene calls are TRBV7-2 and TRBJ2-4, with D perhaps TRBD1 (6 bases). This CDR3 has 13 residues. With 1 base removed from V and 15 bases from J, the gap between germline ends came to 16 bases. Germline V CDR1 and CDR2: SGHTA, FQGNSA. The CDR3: CASSLGHAGVGYF. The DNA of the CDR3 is TGTGCCAGCAGCTTAGGACACGCAGGGGTGGGGTACTTC.

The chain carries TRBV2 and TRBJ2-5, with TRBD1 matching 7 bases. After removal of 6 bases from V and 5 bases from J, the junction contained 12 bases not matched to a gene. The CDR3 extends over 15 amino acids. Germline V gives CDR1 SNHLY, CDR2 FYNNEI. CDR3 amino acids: CASRAGRGQGETQYF. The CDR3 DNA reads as TGTGCCAGCAGAGCCGGAAGGGGGCAGGGGGAGACCCAGTACTTC.

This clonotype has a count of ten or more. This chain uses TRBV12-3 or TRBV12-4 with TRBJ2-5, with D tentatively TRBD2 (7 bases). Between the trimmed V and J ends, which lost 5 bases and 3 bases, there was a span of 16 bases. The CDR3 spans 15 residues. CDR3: CASSPPGGGKETQYF. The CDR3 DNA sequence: TGTGCCAGCAGTCCTCCGGGGGGCGGGAAAGAGACCCAGTACTTC.